This T cell receptor (beta chain) was obtained from a study of OX40 agonist ivuxolimab in advanced cancers. Whole-study results and caveats: In general, CD8+ T cells held more expanded clones than CD4+ did, on average.

The investigators sampled blood at baseline, at cycle 4 day 1, and at cycle 7 day 1. Remarks on this clone: What it binds is unknown.

V shed 5 bases and J shed 6 bases, with 11 bases lying between them. The CDR3 totals 13 residues. Looked up from germline, CDR1 is SGHAT and CDR2 is FQNNGV. Only in-frame clones appear in the TCRdb table, and some are missing; sequencing was by immunoSEQ multiplex PCR. The sample lists 68,000 or so clones, roughly four fifths occurring once. Specimen: CD4+ or CD8+ T cells sorted from blood, collected in a trial of the OX40 agonist ivuxolimab. The rearrangement joins TRBV11-2 to TRBJ2-1; D is undetermined. The receptor's source is an adult with an advanced solid tumor such as melanoma, head and neck, liver or kidney cancer. The CDR3 region is CASSNVWGNEQFF. The CDR3 DNA follows: TGTGCCAGCAGCAACGTTTGGGGCAATGAGCAGTTCTTC.